Listed below are T cell receptor beta chains from one sample, sequenced in a study of cytomegalovirus exposure and HLA in healthy donors. The table came from immunoSEQ multiplex PCR; TCRdb's copy has only in-frame clones and leaves some out. This table has about 120,000 clones, about three quarters appearing once. Sequenced input: PBMCs. The receptors were gathered from a man in his 60s in good health and CMV-seropositive. Both conserved end residues are trimmed from each CDR3. Fields, in order: J gene, V gene, CDR3 length, CDR3 protein.

J: TRBJ2-7
V: TRBV4-1
length: 14
CDR3: ASSQEGLAGIYEQY

J: TRBJ2-2
V: TRBV5-1
length: 16
CDR3: ASSFKQGYLTDTGELF

J: TRBJ2-7
V: TRBV2
length: 13
CDR3: ASSDGRERTYEQY

J: TRBJ2-7
V: TRBV30
length: 12
CDR3: AWSVLGASYEQY

J: TRBJ1-2
V: TRBV5-5
length: 12
CDR3: ASQGTRVNYGYT

J: TRBJ2-3
V: TRBV5-4
length: 13
CDR3: ASSPPGAGGDTQY

J: TRBJ2-7
V: TRBV7-2
length: 13
CDR3: ASSSQAGGSYEQY

J: TRBJ1-1
V: TRBV19
length: 13
CDR3: ASSIQAGMGTEAF

J: TRBJ2-1
V: TRBV29-1
length: 10
CDR3: SVEMTYNEQF

J: TRBJ2-7
V: TRBV27
length: 12
CDR3: ASSFRGQGVRQY

J: TRBJ2-3
V: TRBV7-9
length: 13
CDR3: ASSGRGISTDTQY

J: TRBJ1-1
V: TRBV18
length: 10
CDR3: ASSPNRDEAF

J: TRBJ2-2
V: TRBV28
length: 12
CDR3: ASSSPQRPGELF

J: TRBJ1-1
V: TRBV18
length: 13
CDR3: ASSPLKDKNTEAF

J: TRBJ1-2
V: TRBV5-1
length: 12
CDR3: ASSLERANYGYT

J: TRBJ1-2
V: TRBV5-6
length: 13
CDR3: ASSTPQGWGHGYT

J: TRBJ1-1
V: TRBV19
length: 12
CDR3: ASSIQGAGTEAF

J: TRBJ2-5
V: TRBV14
length: 13
CDR3: ASSPWTSGSETQY

J: TRBJ1-6
V: TRBV28
length: 13
CDR3: ASRVAWGRNSPLH

J: TRBJ1-1
V: TRBV18
length: 12
CDR3: ASSPAVDHTEAF

J: TRBJ1-1
V: TRBV27
length: 16
CDR3: ASSLDRQVGPMNTEAF

J: TRBJ2-3
V: TRBV9
length: 15
CDR3: ASSVDPGAQGTDTQY

J: TRBJ1-1
V: TRBV19
length: 15
CDR3: ASSDRGTGQLVTEAF

J: TRBJ1-1
V: TRBV6-5
length: 11
CDR3: ASKRRAETEAF

J: TRBJ1-2
V: TRBV5-1
length: 13
CDR3: ASSLDALTPLGYT

J: TRBJ2-4
V: TRBV7-9
length: 17
CDR3: ASSFSGTGGALAKNIQY

J: TRBJ2-1
V: TRBV11-2
length: 11
CDR3: ASSLVLANEQF

J: TRBJ1-3
V: TRBV10-2
length: 14
CDR3: ASSAAVRRSGNTIY

J: TRBJ2-7
V: TRBV6-1
length: 15
CDR3: ASSEALRQRYSYEQY

J: TRBJ2-3
V: TRBV5-1
length: 13
CDR3: ASSREDAVTDTQY

J: TRBJ1-1
V: TRBV6-6
length: 12
CDR3: ASSRQGIDTEAF

J: TRBJ1-1
V: TRBV30
length: 15
CDR3: AWSLRTGGRLNTEAF

J: TRBJ2-2
V: TRBV9
length: 15
CDR3: ASSAGKWRQNTGELF

J: TRBJ2-2
V: TRBV5-1
length: 15
CDR3: ASSRTPDRGVTGELF

J: TRBJ2-1
V: TRBV15
length: 13
CDR3: ATSRDYLPENEQF

J: TRBJ1-2
V: TRBV28
length: 14
CDR3: ASRSTGGLENYGYT

J: TRBJ2-2
V: TRBV11-2
length: 12
CDR3: ASSPRSQAGELF

J: TRBJ2-1
V: TRBV5-1
length: 14
CDR3: ASRPLASSSYNEQF

J: TRBJ1-4
V: TRBV5-1
length: 15
CDR3: ASSLAVRPGGGEKLF

J: .
V: TRBV5-1
length: 17
CDR3: ASSPVGTSGSVVGSEQY

J: TRBJ1-1
V: TRBV5-1
length: 12
CDR3: ASTLGPRDTEAF

J: TRBJ1-1
V: TRBV30
length: 11
CDR3: AWTRQGFTEAF

J: TRBJ2-7
V: TRBV4-2
length: 14
CDR3: ASSQEPAGGPYEQY

J: TRBJ2-2
V: TRBV5-8
length: 12
CDR3: ASSLVYRVGELF

J: TRBJ1-1
V: TRBV19
length: 11
CDR3: ASSQQVNTEAF

J: TRBJ1-3
V: TRBV19
length: 13
CDR3: ASSIVALAGNTIY

J: TRBJ2-1
V: TRBV2
length: 12
CDR3: AILKRYSYNEQF

J: TRBJ2-5
V: TRBV7-2
length: 10
CDR3: ASRWWAETQY

J: TRBJ1-1
V: TRBV12-2
length: 16
CDR3: ASRLASDRVYQNTEAF

J: TRBJ2-3
V: TRBV7-6
length: 17
CDR3: ASSLAWREGRGSTDTQY

J: TRBJ2-7
V: TRBV19
length: 15
CDR3: ASSLKSVLADNYEQY

J: .
V: TRBV5-4
length: 11
CDR3: ASSLSRDNEQY

J: TRBJ2-1
V: TRBV27
length: 13
CDR3: ASSFRRGRDNEQF

J: TRBJ2-1
V: TRBV19
length: 16
CDR3: ASSITSSVSSSYNEQF

J: TRBJ1-1
V: TRBV5-1
length: 13
CDR3: ASSPSGGRGPEAF

J: TRBJ2-7
V: TRBV5-5
length: 14
CDR3: ASSLNYDRINYEQY

J: TRBJ1-1
V: TRBV7-9
length: 11
CDR3: ASSFLRDTEAF

J: TRBJ1-1
V: TRBV11-3
length: 11
CDR3: ASSNTGSTEAF

J: TRBJ1-3
V: TRBV5-1
length: 13
CDR3: ASSLSGVGGNTIY

J: TRBJ2-7
V: TRBV5-5
length: 11
CDR3: ASSLDRAWEQY